The sequence of this TCR beta chain was determined in a study of blood T cell repertoires in COVID-19 (dated by TCRdb to 2018 to 2021). About the study as a whole: Samples covering the acute and convalescent phases of COVID-19 were provided by collaborators in the United States, Italy and Spain. The prospective study material was composed of cDNA or gDNA derived from T cells, B-cell-depleted T cells, or PBMCs. Subjects who had been exposed to COVID-19, were actively infected with it, or had recovered from it provided the deeply sampled blood TCRbeta repertoires that made up the dataset. A freely available public database, intended as a resource for researchers studying the immune response to SARS-CoV-2, is where the repertoires were released. Samples were obtained from the ongoing ImmuneRACE study (first 160 participants) and from 1,254 subjects provided by 6 global collaborators. The sample metadata nearly always contained a de-identified subject ID, COVID-19 status, age in years and sex. Where available, HLA class I and class II types were obtained from metadata supplied by the sample provider rather than from assay-based typing.

The immunoSEQ Assay, a bias-controlled multiplex PCR, was used to amplify TCRbeta CDR3 regions from genomic DNA. Processing in the source paper ran as follows. The number of nucleated cells in each sample was estimated from the amplification of reference gene primers within the assay. Sequence reads were collapsed and filtered to measure the absolute abundance of every unique TCRbeta CDR3 rearrangement. Productive Simpson clonality was computed per sample as the square root of Simpson's diversity index over productive rearrangements. This immuneACCESS table, as held by TCRdb, lists in-frame sequences with V and J called but not all clones. Of the missing ones, under half trace to an unresolved V gene in checked studies; the others have no known cause. Clone size and V and J calls were adopted from that table, with D and trimming inferred from the DNA. For this sample there are some 71,000 clones; about 80% appear just once. Of the sample, around 0.91% falls within the top ten clones.

Results the study describes overall, beyond this receptor: Clinical and demographic metadata were provided uncurated, with the amount varying by source and participant.

The germline V gene specifies SGHVS as CDR1 and FQNEAQ as CDR2. The junction carries 20 bases between V and J, which are trimmed by 5 bases and 3 bases respectively. The CDR3, cysteine through phenylalanine, is 17 amino acids long. Only the CDR3 DNA stays, 51 bases, in frame from base 1. The collaborating institutions used their own protocols to collect whole blood in K2EDTA tubes. Collaborator samples were shipped for TCRbeta analysis as frozen whole blood, isolated PBMCs, or DNA extracted from either sample type. As concerns this clone: There is no known antigen for this receptor. Within one base of it there is no much larger clone, and no base qualities were kept.

The chain couples TRBV7-8 to TRBJ1-3, with a tentative D gene TRBD1 over 5 matching bases. The sequenced material came from peripheral blood. The TCR originated in a woman in her sixties or seventies with acute or convalescent COVID-19. The DNA sequence is TGTGCCAGCAGCCAACGCGGGTGGGGGGTCGGTGGAAACACCATATATTTT. Protein translation: CASSQRGWGVGGNTIYF.